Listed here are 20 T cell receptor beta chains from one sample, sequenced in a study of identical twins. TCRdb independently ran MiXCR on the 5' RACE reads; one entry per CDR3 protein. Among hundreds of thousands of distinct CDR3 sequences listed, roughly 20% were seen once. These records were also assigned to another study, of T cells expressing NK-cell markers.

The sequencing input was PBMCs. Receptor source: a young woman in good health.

As DNA, the CDR3 is TGCAGTGCTAGACCTAGCGGGGCCTCCTACGAGCAGTACTTC. This translates into CSARPSGASYEQYF. The rearrangement links TRBV20-1 to TRBJ2-7; 9 positions agree with TRBD2. Germline V gene data show CDR1 as DFQATT and CDR2 as SNEGSKA (reference sequence). J was trimmed by 0 bases and V by 2 bases; bases with no gene match: 2. The CDR3 consists of 14 residues.

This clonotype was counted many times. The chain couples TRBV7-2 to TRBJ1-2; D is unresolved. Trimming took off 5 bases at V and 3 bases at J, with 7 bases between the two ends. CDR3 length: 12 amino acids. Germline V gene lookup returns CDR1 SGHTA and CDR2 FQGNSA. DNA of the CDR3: TGTGCCAGCAGCCTCGTGCACTATGGCTACACCTTC. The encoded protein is CASSLVHYGYTF.

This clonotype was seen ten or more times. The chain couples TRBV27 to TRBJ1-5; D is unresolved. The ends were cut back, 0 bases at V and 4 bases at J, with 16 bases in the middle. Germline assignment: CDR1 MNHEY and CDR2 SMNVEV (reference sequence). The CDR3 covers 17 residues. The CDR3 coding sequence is TGTGCCAGCAGTTTATCCACAGTGTTGGTGGGGAATCAGCCCCAGCATTTT. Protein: CASSLSTVLVGNQPQHF.

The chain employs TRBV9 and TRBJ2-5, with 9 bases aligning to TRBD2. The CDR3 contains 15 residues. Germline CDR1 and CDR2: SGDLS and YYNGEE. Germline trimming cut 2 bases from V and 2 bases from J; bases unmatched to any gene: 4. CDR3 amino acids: CASSVAGGLQETQYF. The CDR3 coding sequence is TGTGCCAGCAGCGTGGCGGGAGGGTTACAAGAGACCCAGTACTTC. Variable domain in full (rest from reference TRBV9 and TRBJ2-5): DSGVTQTPKHLITATGQRVTLRCSPRSGDLSVYWYQQSLDQGLQFLIQYYNGEERAKGNILERFSAQQFPDLHSELNLSSLELGDSALYFCASSVAGGLQETQYFGPGTRLLVL.

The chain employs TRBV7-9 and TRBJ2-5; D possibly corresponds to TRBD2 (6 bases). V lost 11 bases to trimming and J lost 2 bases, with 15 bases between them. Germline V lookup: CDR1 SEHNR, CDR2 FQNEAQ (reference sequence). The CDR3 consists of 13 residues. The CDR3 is CAVRGPAQETQYF. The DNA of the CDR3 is TGTGCCGTGCGGGGACCTGCTCAAGAGACCCAGTACTTC.

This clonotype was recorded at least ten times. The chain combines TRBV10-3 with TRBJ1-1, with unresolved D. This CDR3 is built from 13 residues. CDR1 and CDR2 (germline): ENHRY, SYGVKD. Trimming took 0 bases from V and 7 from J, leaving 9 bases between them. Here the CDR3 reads CAISESWENEAFF. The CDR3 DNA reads TGTGCCATCAGTGAGTCTTGGGAGAATGAAGCTTTCTTT.

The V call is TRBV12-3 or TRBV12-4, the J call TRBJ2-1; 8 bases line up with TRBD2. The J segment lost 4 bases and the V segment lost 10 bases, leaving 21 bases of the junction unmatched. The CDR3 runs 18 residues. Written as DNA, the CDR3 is TGTGCCATCAGGGCCGACTCGAGCGGGGGATTGATTTACAATGAGCAGTTCTTC. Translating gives CAIRADSSGGLIYNEQFF.

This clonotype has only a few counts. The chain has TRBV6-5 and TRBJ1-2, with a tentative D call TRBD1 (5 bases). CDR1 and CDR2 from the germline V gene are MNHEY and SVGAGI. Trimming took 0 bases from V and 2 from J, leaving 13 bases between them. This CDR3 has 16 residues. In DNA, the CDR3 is TGTGCCAGCAGTTACTCATCAGGGCGAGGCAACTATGGCTACACCTTC. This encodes CASSYSSGRGNYGYTF.

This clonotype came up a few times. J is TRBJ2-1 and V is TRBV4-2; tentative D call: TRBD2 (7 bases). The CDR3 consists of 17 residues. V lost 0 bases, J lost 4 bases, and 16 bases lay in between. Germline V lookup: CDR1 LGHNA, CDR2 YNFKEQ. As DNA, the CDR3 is TGTGCCAGCAGCCAAGACGGTGGGGGGGGGCTTTACAATGAGCAGTTCTTC. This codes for CASSQDGGGGLYNEQFF.

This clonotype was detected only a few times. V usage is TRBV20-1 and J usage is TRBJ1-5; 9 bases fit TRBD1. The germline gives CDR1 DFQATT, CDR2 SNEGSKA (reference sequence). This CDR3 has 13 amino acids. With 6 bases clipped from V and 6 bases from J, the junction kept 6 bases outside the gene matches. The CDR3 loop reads CSARGTGSQPQHF. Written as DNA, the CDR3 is TGCAGTGCCAGGGGGACAGGGAGTCAGCCCCAGCATTTT.

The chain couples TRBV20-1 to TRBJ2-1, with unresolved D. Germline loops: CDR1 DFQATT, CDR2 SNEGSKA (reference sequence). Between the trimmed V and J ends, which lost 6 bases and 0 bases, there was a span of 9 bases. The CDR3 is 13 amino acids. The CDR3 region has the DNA TGCAGTGCCGGCGGCCCCTCCTACAATGAGCAGTTCTTC. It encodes CSAGGPSYNEQFF.

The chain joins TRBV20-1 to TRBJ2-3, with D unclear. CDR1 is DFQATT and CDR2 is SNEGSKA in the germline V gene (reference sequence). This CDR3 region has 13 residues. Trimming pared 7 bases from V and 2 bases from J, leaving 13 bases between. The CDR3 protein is CSVPATFTDTQYF. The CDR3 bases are TGCAGTGTGCCGGCGACCTTCACAGATACGCAGTATTTT.

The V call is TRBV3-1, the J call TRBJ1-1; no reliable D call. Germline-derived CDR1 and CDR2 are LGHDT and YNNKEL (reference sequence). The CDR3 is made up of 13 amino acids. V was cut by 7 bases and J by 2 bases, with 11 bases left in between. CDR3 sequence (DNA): TGTGCCAGCAAGGTAAATGTCAACACTGAAGCTTTCTTT. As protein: CASKVNVNTEAFF.

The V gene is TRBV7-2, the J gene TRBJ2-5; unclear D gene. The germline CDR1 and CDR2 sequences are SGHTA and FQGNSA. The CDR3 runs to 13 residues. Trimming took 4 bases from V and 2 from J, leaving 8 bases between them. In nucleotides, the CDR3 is TGTGCCAGCAGCTCCCGGATACAAGAGACCCAGTACTTC. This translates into CASSSRIQETQYF.

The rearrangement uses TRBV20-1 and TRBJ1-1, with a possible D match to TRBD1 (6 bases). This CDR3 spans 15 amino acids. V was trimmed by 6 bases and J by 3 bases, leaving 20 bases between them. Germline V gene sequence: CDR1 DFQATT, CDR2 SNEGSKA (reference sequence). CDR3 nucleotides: TGCAGTGCAAAATACCGGGACACGGGTTACACTGAAGCTTTCTTT. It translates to CSAKYRDTGYTEAFF.

This CDR3 reads CASLVGAGSYEQYF. The DNA for the CDR3 is TGTGCCAGCCTCGTGGGGGCAGGATCCTACGAGCAGTACTTC. V gene TRBV7-2 combines with J gene TRBJ2-7; possible D gene TRBD1, 6 bases. Trimming left V 8 bases short and J 1 base short, with 15 bases between. The germline V gene encodes CDR1 SGHTA and CDR2 FQGNSA. The CDR3 is 14 amino acids.

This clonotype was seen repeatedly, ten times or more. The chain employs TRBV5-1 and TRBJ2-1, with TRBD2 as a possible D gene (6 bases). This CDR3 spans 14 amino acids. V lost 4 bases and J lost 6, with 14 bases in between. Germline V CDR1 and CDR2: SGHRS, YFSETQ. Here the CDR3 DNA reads TGCGCCAGCAGCCCGGAGGGGACTGGCAATGAGCAGTTCTTC. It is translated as CASSPEGTGNEQFF. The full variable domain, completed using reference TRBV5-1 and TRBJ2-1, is KAGVTQTPRYLIKTRGQQVTLSCSPISGHRSVSWYQQTPGQGLQFLFEYFSETQRNKGNFPGRFSGRQFSNSRSEMNVSTLELGDSALYLCASSPEGTGNEQFFGPGTRLTVL.

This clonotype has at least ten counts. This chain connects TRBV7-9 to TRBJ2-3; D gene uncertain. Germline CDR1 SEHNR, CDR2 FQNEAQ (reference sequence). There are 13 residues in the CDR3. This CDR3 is CALTRKPRDTQYF. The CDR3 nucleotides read TGTGCACTTACTCGGAAACCCAGAGATACGCAGTATTTT.

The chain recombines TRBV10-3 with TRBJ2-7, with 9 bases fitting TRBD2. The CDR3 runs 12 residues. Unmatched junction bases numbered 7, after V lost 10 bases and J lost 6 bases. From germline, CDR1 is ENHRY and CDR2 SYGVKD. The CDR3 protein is CATISGRREQYF. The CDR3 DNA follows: TGTGCCACAATCAGCGGGAGGCGCGAGCAGTACTTC.

In DNA, the CDR3 is TGCGCCAGCAGACAGAATCCCGGGGGCCCAGATACGCAGTATTTT. It translates to CASRQNPGGPDTQYF. This chain connects TRBV5-1 to TRBJ2-3, with D perhaps assigned TRBD1 or TRBD2 (6 bases each). Trimming took 5 bases from V and 4 from J, leaving 17 bases between them. CDR1 and CDR2 (germline): SGHRS, YFSETQ. The CDR3 spans 15 residues.